This is a list of T cell receptor beta chains from one sample in a study of T cells in Graves' hyperthyroidism and ophthalmopathy. TCRdb called the multiplex PCR reads again in MiXCR, with one record for every CDR3 protein. The sample lists a few hundred thousand distinct CDR3 sequences, roughly an eighth seen once, with 5.3% in the top ten. The sample comprised blood. These receptors were obtained from a woman aged 18 to 35 with Graves' hyperthyroidism. Both conserved end residues are part of each CDR3.

TRBV27	13	CASRETGGSPLHF
TRBV10-2	16	CASSESQPTETYEQYF
TRBV13	15	CASSLVGPATDTQYF
TRBV9	14	CATRRGLGNTEAFF
TRBV5-6	15	CASSFDSSSTDTQYF
TRBV5-6	11	CASSASNEQFF
TRBV20-1	13	CSLQGGLAYEQYF
TRBV3-1	14	CASSQRTSYNEQFF
TRBV27	13	CASSFGVNYGYTF
TRBV9	13	CASSVEDFYGYTF
TRBV15	14	CATSREGGNEKLFF
TRBV7-2	15	CASSLGNTGPRGYTF
TRBV7-9	15	CASSQRLAGGNEQFF
TRBV7-9	14	CASSSPAHAGPEYF
TRBV7-9	16	CASSLIWDSMNTEAFF
TRBV15	15	CATGTGLRGNNEQFF
TRBV5-6	15	CASSSDVSFGTEAFF
TRBV30	14	CAWKRTVGGNTIYF
TRBV2	12	CASSDMAQPQHF
TRBV7-2	13	CASSRDYAYEQYF
TRBV29-1	9	CSVDDEQFF
TRBV5-6	14	CASSLMEDTHGYTF
TRBV20-1	12	CSARVLIYGYTF
TRBV2	11	CASTAGGLAFF
TRBV6-1	12	CASKKGQGEAFF
TRBV20-1	15	CSAEAAGTGSYEQYF
TRBV11-2	15	CASSSMTRWGDTQYF
TRBV20-1	12	CSALAGRDEQFF
TRBV20-1	12	CSTGGQYNEQFF
TRBV6-2/TRBV6-3	13	CASHGGVDYGYTF
TRBV20-1	14	CSARGVDAQETQYF
TRBV6-2/TRBV6-3	14	CASSYSSLVREQYF
TRBV2	15	CASTPPGTLSYEQYF
TRBV5-1	15	CASSSGTTLRSEQYF
TRBV11-2	13	CAGSQDRNQPQHF
TRBV9	16	CASSPRLAGHTDTQYF
TRBV5-6	16	CASSFQTGTGVYGYTF